The T cell receptor (beta chain) under discussion was sequenced for a study of cytomegalovirus exposure and HLA in healthy donors. The assay was immunoSEQ multiplex PCR, and TCRdb's table has in-frame clones only and misses some. This sample has fewer than 100,000 clones, with around 94% found just once. The donors were members of the approximately 130-subject validation cohort (separate from the approximately 670-subject first cohort). Regarding the study as a whole: The study designated 160 or so TCR beta chains cytomegalovirus-associated. Reportedly, diagnosis of cytomegalovirus status by the classifier showed high specificity and sensitivity. Rare sequences made up most TCRs, while some public TCRs were found in many donors.

Comment on this clone: Its antigen is not identified.

CDR1 is MDHEN and CDR2 is SYDVKM in the germline V gene. With 6 bases removed from V and 4 bases from J, the gap between germline ends came to 20 bases. This CDR3 contains 16 residues. Sequenced: PBMCs. The chain links TRBV28 to TRBJ2-3; D is perhaps TRBD1 (5 bases). This clonotype was sampled from a woman between 18 and 29 years old in good health and CMV-seropositive. The CDR3, as DNA: TGTGCCAGCAGCCCCCAGAAGGGGCCAGTTCCAGATACGCAGTATTTT. The encoded protein is CASSPQKGPVPDTQYF.